This entry lists 13 T cell receptor beta chains sequenced from one sample in a study of T cell changes during pregnancy in multiple sclerosis. The repertoire was sequenced with immunoSEQ multiplex PCR; TCRdb's copy has only in-frame clones and lacks some. The sample holds 85,000 to 90,000 clones, over 85% seen once. The sample in question was peripheral blood, obtained after pregnancy. The receptors derive from a female donor in good health, enrolled as a control in a pregnancy study.

The gene calls are TRBV10-3 and TRBJ2-1; a weak D match, TRBD2 (5 bases). CDR1 is ENHRY, CDR2 SYGVKD, per germline. V shed 2 bases and J shed 14 bases, with 16 bases lying between them. The CDR3 contains 13 residues. CDR3: CAISEVSSISKFF. In nucleotides, the CDR3 is TGTGCCATCAGTGAGGTTTCTAGCATATCGAAGTTCTTC.

The chain couples TRBV18 to TRBJ2-7, with 7 positions matching TRBD1. This CDR3 is built from 14 residues. J was trimmed by 2 bases and V by 6 bases; bases with no gene match: 7. Germline loops: CDR1 KGHSH, CDR2 LQKENI. For the CDR3, the DNA is TGTGCCAGCTCCCCGACAGGGTCTCCCTACGAGCAGTACTTC. Translating it yields CASSPTGSPYEQYF.

The genes are TRBV7-2 and TRBJ2-5; 9 bases agree with TRBD2. The CDR3 sequence is 16 residues long. Germline CDR1 reads SGHTA; CDR2 reads FQGNSA. The V gene end was trimmed by 1 base and the J gene end by 4 bases; junction bases not matched to a gene: 7. CDR3 in DNA: TGTGCCAGCAGCTTAGTTGCTAGCGGGGCCTTAGAGACCCAGTACTTC. Translating gives CASSLVASGALETQYF.

The rearrangement uses TRBV7-9 and TRBJ2-3; TRBD2 matches at 13 bases. The CDR3 runs 19 residues. V lost 4 bases and J lost 4; bases outside the gene matches: 14. Germline V gives CDR1 SEHNR, CDR2 FQNEAQ (reference sequence). Written as DNA, the CDR3 is TGTGCCAGCAGCTCCTCCAGATCTAAGACTAGCGGGAGGTCAGATACGCAGTATTTT. It encodes CASSSSRSKTSGRSDTQYF.

This clone came up once. This rearrangement joins TRBV7-2 to TRBJ2-1; 11 positions agree with TRBD2. Germline V gene lookup returns CDR1 SGHTA and CDR2 FQGNSA. The CDR3 runs to 14 residues. The junction had 2 bases not matched to a gene; V was cut back by 1 base and J by 9 bases. Here the CDR3 reads CASSLDSGRGEQFF. Here the CDR3 DNA reads TGTGCCAGCAGCTTAGATAGCGGGAGGGGTGAGCAGTTCTTC.

CDR3 sequence (DNA): TGTGCCAGCAGTGAACAGGGGGCGGGGACCTACGAGCAGTACTTC. This translates into CASSEQGAGTYEQYF. The V call is TRBV6-1, the J call TRBJ2-7; 8 nucleotides line up with TRBD1. Germline V gene data show CDR1 as MNHNS and CDR2 as SASEGT. V gave up 2 bases and J gave up 2 bases; unmatched junction bases: 5. The CDR3 extends over 15 amino acids.

V usage is TRBV27 and J usage is TRBJ2-7, with a possible D match to TRBD1 (5 bases). Germline V lookup: CDR1 MNHEY, CDR2 SMNVEV (reference sequence). The CDR3 runs 17 residues. The V gene lost 3 bases and the J gene lost 2 bases, with 20 bases spanning the gap. CDR3: CASSFGVDRFFPYEQYF. CDR3 DNA: TGTGCCAGCAGTTTCGGAGTCGACAGATTTTTCCCCTACGAGCAGTACTTC.

The chain links TRBV27 to TRBJ1-1; 9 bases are shared with TRBD1. The CDR3 loop spans 14 amino acids. The V gene end was trimmed by 3 bases and the J gene end by 10 bases; junction bases not matched to a gene: 9. Germline V lookup: CDR1 MNHEY, CDR2 SMNVEV (reference sequence). The CDR3 protein is CASSLWQQGAPAFF. For the CDR3, the DNA is TGTGCCAGCAGTTTGTGGCAACAGGGGGCGCCAGCTTTCTTT.

This chain links TRBV7-9 with TRBJ2-1; tentatively, D is TRBD1 (6 bases). Germline assignment: CDR1 SEHNR and CDR2 FQNEAQ (reference sequence). The CDR3 runs to 17 residues. V was clipped by 3 bases and J by 0 bases, with 15 bases between them. In DNA form, the CDR3 reads TGTGCCAGCAGCTTCAAACTGGACAGATTCTCCTACAATGAGCAGTTCTTC. It translates to CASSFKLDRFSYNEQFF.

The chain combines TRBV7-2 with TRBJ1-5, with TRBD1 matching over 7 bases. Germline CDR1 SGHTA, CDR2 FQGNSA. The CDR3 extends over 13 amino acids. V lost 8 bases, J lost 3 bases, and 4 bases stayed unmatched. CDR3 residues: CASRQGANQPQHF. Here the CDR3 DNA reads TGTGCCAGCCGACAGGGTGCCAATCAGCCCCAGCATTTT.

Only a few counts were recorded for this clone. The chain joins TRBV4-1 to TRBJ1-1; TRBD1 matches at 7 bases. The CDR3 is 15 amino acids. Trimming took 2 bases from V and 9 from J; bases not matched to a gene: 12. From germline, CDR1 is MGHRA and CDR2 YSYEKL. The DNA of the CDR3 is TGCGCCAGCAGCCAACCTACCCGACAGGGTGGACAAGCTTTCTTT. It is translated as CASSQPTRQGGQAFF.

This clone was observed a single time. The rearrangement links TRBV27 to TRBJ2-1, with 9 bases fitting TRBD2. V lost 6 bases and J lost 3; bases outside the gene matches: 3. CDR1 and CDR2 from the germline V gene are MNHEY and SMNVEV (reference sequence). The CDR3 is 14 amino acids. Here the CDR3 DNA reads TGTGCCAGCAGCACGACTAGCGGCTACAATGAGCAGTTCTTC. Translated: CASSTTSGYNEQFF.

This chain joins TRBV5-1 and TRBJ2-7; D is uncertain. In germline, CDR1 is SGHRS, CDR2 YFSETQ. The CDR3 runs to 15 residues. V lost 4 bases to trimming and J lost 0 bases, with 14 bases between them. The CDR3 nucleotides read TGCGCCAGCAGCCCGGTCGCGGCGAGCTCCTACGAGCAGTACTTC. It encodes CASSPVAASSYEQYF.